This TCR beta chain is from a study of T cell responses to AZD1222 COVID-19 vaccine. About this clone itself: Antigen unknown.

Trimming left V 4 bases short and J 5 bases short, with 15 bases between. From germline, CDR1 is MNHNY and CDR2 SVGAGI (reference sequence). CDR3 length: 14 residues. TCRdb's copy holds only in-frame clones and misses some; the assay was immunoSEQ multiplex PCR. The sample consists of some 150,000 clones, roughly 85% of them appearing once. Study-wide findings and caveats: A rise in Spike-specific TCR breadth and depth followed two AZD1222 doses. Spike as a whole was targeted by vaccine-associated CD4 TCRs, dominant at 160-218 and 743-854.

The chain recombines TRBV6-6 with TRBJ2-7, with D perhaps given as TRBD1 or TRBD2 (5 bases each). Material: peripheral blood, obtained 28 days after the second dose of the MenACWY control vaccine. The receptor was isolated from an adult who received the MenACWY meningococcal vaccine as a control. This CDR3 is CASSFPGRENEQYF. CDR3 bases: TGTGCCAGCAGTTTCCCGGGCAGGGAGAACGAGCAGTACTTC.